These 27 T cell receptor beta chains share one sample of origin, sequenced in a study of TIL therapy for anti-PD-1-resistant metastatic lung cancer. As to time point: pre-treatment sample, taken before nivolumab and TIL therapy. The tumor samples were excised metastases, mostly pleural nodules or supraclavicular lymph nodes. This was the immunoSEQ v3 assay. Measured with immunoSEQ multiplex PCR; TCRdb has only the in-frame clones, and not every one. The table records about 26,000 clones, under 80% of them present only once. This sample comprised tumor tissue, obtained at baseline. All receptors derive from a woman aged 30-85 years with non-small cell lung cancer.

The rearrangement uses TRBV6-1 and TRBJ2-7; tentative D call: TRBD1 (6 bases). There are 13 residues in the CDR3. The germline V gene encodes CDR1 MNHNS and CDR2 SASEGT. Trimming shortened V by 8 bases and J by 0 bases, and 11 bases separated the two germline ends. CDR3 in DNA: TGTGCCAGCCAGCAGGGGTCCTCCTACGAGCAGTACTTC. Amino acids: CASQQGSSYEQYF.

The chain has TRBV5-6 and TRBJ1-5, with D unresolved. CDR3 length: 13 amino acids. The germline CDR1 and CDR2 sequences are SGHDT and YYEEEE. The V end lost 3 bases, the J end lost 4 bases, and 8 bases lay between the germline ends. CDR3 nucleotides: TGTGCCAGCAGCTCGGATAAAAATCAGCCCCAGCATTTT. As protein: CASSSDKNQPQHF. Together with reference TRBV5-6 and TRBJ1-5, the CDR3 gives the full variable domain: DAGVTQSPTHLIKTRGQQVTLRCSPKSGHDTVSWYQQALGQGPQFIFQYYEEEERQRGNFPDRFSGHQFPNYSSELNVNALLLGDSALYLCASSSDKNQPQHFGDGTRLSIL.

The sample holds a few counts of this clone. V usage is TRBV7-8 and J usage is TRBJ2-5; weak D call: TRBD2 (6 bases). Germline CDR1 reads SGHVS; CDR2 reads FQNEAQ. Trimming took 5 bases from V and 2 from J, leaving 12 bases between them. The length of the CDR3 is 14 residues. This chain's CDR3 is CASSPLGGQETQYF. The CDR3 DNA is TGTGCCAGCAGCCCACTTGGGGGGCAAGAGACCCAGTACTTC.

The rearrangement joins TRBV11-2 to TRBJ2-3; D ambiguous. CDR3 length: 15 residues. V lost 2 bases to trimming and J lost 2 bases, with 11 bases between them. Looked up from germline, CDR1 is SGHAT and CDR2 is FQNNGV. The CDR3 nucleotides are TGTGCCAGCAGCTTAAGTCACGGTTCCACAGATACGCAGTATTTT. Its protein product is CASSLSHGSTDTQYF. The variable domain in full, with the rest retrieved from reference TRBV11-2 and TRBJ2-3, is EAGVAQSPRYKIIEKRQSVAFWCNPISGHATLYWYQQILGQGPKLLIQFQNNGVVDDSQLPKDRFSAERLKGVDSTLKIQPAKLEDSAVYLCASSLSHGSTDTQYFGPGTRLTVL.

J is TRBJ2-3 and V is TRBV4-2; TRBD2 agrees at 8 bases. Germline-derived CDR1 and CDR2 are LGHNA and YNFKEQ. V shed 0 bases, J shed 5 bases, and the junction held 4 bases outside the gene matches. The length of the CDR3 is 15 residues. The CDR3 here is CASSQELAEGDTQYF. DNA for the CDR3: TGTGCCAGCAGCCAAGAACTAGCGGAGGGAGATACGCAGTATTTT.

The chain employs TRBV7-2 and TRBJ2-7, with 10 bases lining up with TRBD1. This CDR3 is 15 amino acids long. Per germline, CDR1 SGHTA and CDR2 FQGNSA. V gave up 2 bases and J gave up 1 base; unmatched junction bases: 2. The CDR3 sequence is CASSLRTGGSYEQYF. In DNA, the CDR3 is TGTGCCAGCAGCTTAAGGACAGGGGGATCCTACGAGCAGTACTTC.

The chain carries TRBV5-1 and TRBJ2-7; 12 nucleotides line up with TRBD1. V trimming: 1 base; J trimming: 8 bases; junction bases outside the gene matches: 7. Germline V gene lookup returns CDR1 SGHRS and CDR2 YFSETQ. This CDR3 is built from 15 residues. The CDR3 region has the DNA TGCGCCAGCAGCTTGTCCACCGGGACAGGGGGCAAGCAGTACTTC. As protein: CASSLSTGTGGKQYF.

The chain has TRBV7-6 and TRBJ2-7; 8 bases align to TRBD2. V trimming: 6 bases; J trimming: 3 bases; junction bases outside the gene matches: 7. This CDR3 has 14 residues. Germline assignment: CDR1 SGHVS and CDR2 FNYEAQ. The DNA for the CDR3 is TGTGCCAGCAGTTCCGTTAGCGGGAACTACGAGCAGTACTTC. It codes for CASSSVSGNYEQYF.

The J gene is TRBJ2-7, the V gene TRBV6-1; 9 bases agree with TRBD1. CDR1 MNHNS and CDR2 SASEGT come from the germline V gene. With V trimmed by 5 bases and J by 0 bases, 5 bases remained unmatched. This CDR3 is 15 amino acids long. CDR3 sequence reads: CASSREGQGSYEQYF. CDR3 DNA sequence: TGTGCCAGCAGTAGAGAGGGACAGGGCTCCTACGAGCAGTACTTC.

This clone has more than one count but fewer than ten. This sequence joins TRBV6-4 and TRBJ1-1, with D maybe TRBD1 (6 bases). Trimming removed 5 bases from V and 4 bases from J, with 14 bases in between. The length of the CDR3 is 14 residues. Per germline, CDR1 MRHNA and CDR2 SNTAGT. CDR3 amino acids: CASSSQGGGTEAFF. The CDR3 bases are TGTGCCAGCAGTTCACAGGGAGGAGGCACTGAAGCTTTCTTT.

This clone was recorded a few times. V usage is TRBV30 and J usage is TRBJ1-5; no clear D. The CDR3 covers 12 residues. The germline CDR1 and CDR2 sequences are GTSNPN and SVGIG (reference sequence). V lost 1 base, J lost 4 bases, and 5 bases lay in between. CDR3 sequence (DNA): TGTGCCTGGAGTGAAGAGAATCAGCCCCAGCATTTT. Translation gives CAWSEENQPQHF.

This clone was observed many times. The CDR3 protein is CASSGAGASYNEQFF. In DNA, the CDR3 is TGTGCCAGCAGTGGTGCGGGGGCCTCCTACAATGAGCAGTTCTTC. The rearrangement uses TRBV28 and TRBJ2-1; possible D gene TRBD2, 7 bases. This CDR3 is built from 15 residues. CDR1 and CDR2 (germline): MDHEN, SYDVKM. V gave up 5 bases and J gave up 0 bases, with 11 bases separating them.

This rearrangement joins TRBV12-5 to TRBJ2-1; D call uncertain. With 2 bases removed from V and 7 bases from J, the gap between germline ends came to 9 bases. The CDR3 covers 13 residues. CDR1 and CDR2 (germline): LGHNT, FRNRAP. CDR3 amino acids: CASGLQAFNEQFF. DNA of the CDR3: TGTGCTAGTGGTTTGCAGGCGTTTAATGAGCAGTTCTTC.

This clone was observed at least ten times. V and J are TRBV7-9 and TRBJ2-7, with D perhaps matching TRBD2 (5 bases). This CDR3 contains 14 residues. V was trimmed by 2 bases and J by 7 bases, leaving 15 bases between them. Germline V gene sequence: CDR1 SEHNR, CDR2 FQNEAQ (reference sequence). In nucleotides, the CDR3 is TGTGCCAGCAGCTTACGAGGACTCCCCCGGGAGCAGTACTTC. As protein: CASSLRGLPREQYF.

This rearrangement joins TRBV4-2 to TRBJ1-4; D possibly corresponds to TRBD1 (5 bases). The CDR3 loop spans 16 amino acids. Trimming shortened V by 0 bases and J by 4 bases, and 12 bases separated the two germline ends. Germline lookup yields CDR1 LGHNA and CDR2 YNFKEQ. The CDR3 nucleotides are TGTGCCAGCAGCCAAGATCCCACAGGAATTAATGAAAAACTGTTTTTT. Translating it yields CASSQDPTGINEKLFF.

This chain joins TRBV5-6 and TRBJ2-7, with TRBD2 matching 11 bases. The CDR3 spans 15 residues. CDR1 and CDR2 from the germline V gene are SGHDT and YYEEEE. Losses at the gene ends were 4 bases for V and 3 bases for J; bases not matched to a gene: 6. CDR3 nucleotides: TGTGCCAGCAGCCCCACTAGCGGGAGTCACTACGAGCAGTACTTC. Translation gives CASSPTSGSHYEQYF.

The chain has TRBV7-9 and TRBJ1-4; 7 nucleotides align to TRBD1. The V and J ends lost 5 bases and 5 bases, in that order; junction bases with no gene match: 5. The length of the CDR3 is 14 residues. In germline, CDR1 is SEHNR, CDR2 FQNEAQ (reference sequence). CDR3: CASSPGTANEKLFF. In DNA, the CDR3 is TGTGCCAGCAGCCCGGGGACAGCAAATGAAAAACTGTTTTTT.

The V call is TRBV6-1, the J call TRBJ2-3, with a weak D call TRBD1 (7 bases). The CDR3 is made up of 17 amino acids. V shed 4 bases and J shed 4 bases, with 21 bases lying between them. The germline V gene encodes CDR1 MNHNS and CDR2 SASEGT. CDR3 nucleotide sequence: TGTGCCAGCAGTGGGAGGGACAGACGCACGGGGGCAGATACGCAGTATTTT. This codes for CASSGRDRRTGADTQYF.

A few counts support this clone. The chain is built from TRBV28 and TRBJ2-5, with D perhaps assigned TRBD1 or TRBD2 (6 bases each). CDR3 length equals 16 residues. Deletions cut 6 bases from V and 3 bases from J, with 20 bases between. The germline gives CDR1 MDHEN, CDR2 SYDVKM. CDR3 in amino acids: CASSRLGGPGEETQYF. CDR3 bases: TGTGCCAGCAGCCGCCTCGGGGGCCCGGGGGAAGAGACCCAGTACTTC. Based on the CDR3 plus reference TRBV28 and TRBJ2-5, the full variable domain is DVKVTQSSRYLVKRTGEKVFLECVQDMDHENMFWYRQDPGLGLRLIYFSYDVKMKEKGDIPEGYSVSREKKERFSLILESASTNQTSMYLCASSRLGGPGEETQYFGPGTRLLVL.

The chain carries TRBV5-1 and TRBJ2-1; the D is unclear. In germline, CDR1 is SGHRS, CDR2 YFSETQ. This CDR3 is 12 amino acids long. The V gene lost 1 base and the J gene lost 8 bases, with 7 bases spanning the gap. The DNA of the CDR3 is TGCGCCAGCAGCTTGTATAGGGATGAGCAGTTCTTC. Protein sequence: CASSLYRDEQFF.

This clone was counted ten times or more. The chain carries TRBV19 and TRBJ2-2; maybe TRBD1 (6 bases). Per the germline V gene, CDR1 is LNHDA and CDR2 is SQIVND (reference sequence). This CDR3 has 15 amino acids. Trimming left V 5 bases short and J 7 bases short, with 17 bases between. CDR3 DNA sequence: TGTGCCAGTAGTCATGGGACAAGTATGGGCGGGGAGCTGTTTTTT. This encodes CASSHGTSMGGELFF. The full variable domain, in which reference TRBV19 and TRBJ2-2 provide the parts outside the CDR3, is DGGITQSPKYLFRKEGQNVTLSCEQNLNHDAMYWYRQDPGQGLRLIYYSQIVNDFQKGDIAEGYSVSREKKESFPLTVTSAQKNPTAFYLCASSHGTSMGGELFFGEGSRLTVL.

The rearrangement uses TRBV6-5 and TRBJ1-5, with D hard to call. V was cut by 5 bases and J by 1 base, with 9 bases left in between. From germline, CDR1 is MNHEY and CDR2 SVGAGI. CDR3 length: 14 amino acids. CDR3 loop: CASSPHLSNQPQHF. The CDR3 DNA sequence: TGTGCCAGCAGTCCCCATTTGAGCAATCAGCCCCAGCATTTT.

This clone was detected only a few times. This chain connects TRBV10-1 to TRBJ2-1, with no clear D. CDR3 length: 11 residues. Germline loops: CDR1 WNHNN, CDR2 SYGVQD (reference sequence). V shed 0 bases and J shed 7 bases, with 1 base lying between them. Here the CDR3 DNA reads TGCGCCAGCAGTGAGTCGAATGAGCAGTTCTTC. Protein sequence: CASSESNEQFF.

CDR3 in DNA: TGTGCCAGCAGGACGGAACTACGGCAGTATTTT. Its translation is CASRTELRQYF. This chain connects TRBV2 to TRBJ2-3; no firm D call. The V and J ends lost 6 bases and 11 bases respectively, with 12 bases between them. The germline V gene encodes CDR1 SNHLY and CDR2 FYNNEI. The CDR3 extends over 11 amino acids.

The CDR3 DNA reads as TGTGCCAGCAGCTTTATTGACAGATCCCAAGAGACCCAGTACTTC. Protein: CASSFIDRSQETQYF. The chain joins TRBV7-2 to TRBJ2-5; D possibly corresponds to TRBD1 (5 bases). The CDR3 spans 15 residues. The V end was cut by 3 bases, the J end by 1 base, with 12 bases between. Germline V gene lookup returns CDR1 SGHTA and CDR2 FQGNSA. The entire variable domain, with the rest obtained from reference TRBV7-2 and TRBJ2-5, is as follows: GAGVSQSPSNKVTEKGKDVELRCDPISGHTALYWYRQSLGQGLEFLIYFQGNSAPDKSGLPSDRFSAERTGGSVSTLTIQRTQQEDSAVYLCASSFIDRSQETQYFGPGTRLLVL.

A few counts support this clone. The rearrangement uses TRBV30 and TRBJ1-5; 7 nucleotides agree with TRBD1. Germline values: CDR1 GTSNPN, CDR2 SVGIG (reference sequence). After removal of 5 bases from V and 3 bases from J, the junction contained 1 base not matched to a gene. The length of the CDR3 is 12 residues. CDR3: CAWGQVNQPQHF. CDR3 coding DNA: TGTGCCTGGGGACAGGTCAATCAGCCCCAGCATTTT.

The chain uses TRBV5-1 and TRBJ2-7, with a weak D call TRBD1 (6 bases). Germline values: CDR1 SGHRS, CDR2 YFSETQ. Trimming took 0 bases from V and 0 from J, leaving 10 bases between them. This CDR3 has 15 amino acids. The CDR3 DNA follows: TGCGCCAGCAGCTTGGTGGACAGAAGCTCCTACGAGCAGTACTTC. This codes for CASSLVDRSSYEQYF.